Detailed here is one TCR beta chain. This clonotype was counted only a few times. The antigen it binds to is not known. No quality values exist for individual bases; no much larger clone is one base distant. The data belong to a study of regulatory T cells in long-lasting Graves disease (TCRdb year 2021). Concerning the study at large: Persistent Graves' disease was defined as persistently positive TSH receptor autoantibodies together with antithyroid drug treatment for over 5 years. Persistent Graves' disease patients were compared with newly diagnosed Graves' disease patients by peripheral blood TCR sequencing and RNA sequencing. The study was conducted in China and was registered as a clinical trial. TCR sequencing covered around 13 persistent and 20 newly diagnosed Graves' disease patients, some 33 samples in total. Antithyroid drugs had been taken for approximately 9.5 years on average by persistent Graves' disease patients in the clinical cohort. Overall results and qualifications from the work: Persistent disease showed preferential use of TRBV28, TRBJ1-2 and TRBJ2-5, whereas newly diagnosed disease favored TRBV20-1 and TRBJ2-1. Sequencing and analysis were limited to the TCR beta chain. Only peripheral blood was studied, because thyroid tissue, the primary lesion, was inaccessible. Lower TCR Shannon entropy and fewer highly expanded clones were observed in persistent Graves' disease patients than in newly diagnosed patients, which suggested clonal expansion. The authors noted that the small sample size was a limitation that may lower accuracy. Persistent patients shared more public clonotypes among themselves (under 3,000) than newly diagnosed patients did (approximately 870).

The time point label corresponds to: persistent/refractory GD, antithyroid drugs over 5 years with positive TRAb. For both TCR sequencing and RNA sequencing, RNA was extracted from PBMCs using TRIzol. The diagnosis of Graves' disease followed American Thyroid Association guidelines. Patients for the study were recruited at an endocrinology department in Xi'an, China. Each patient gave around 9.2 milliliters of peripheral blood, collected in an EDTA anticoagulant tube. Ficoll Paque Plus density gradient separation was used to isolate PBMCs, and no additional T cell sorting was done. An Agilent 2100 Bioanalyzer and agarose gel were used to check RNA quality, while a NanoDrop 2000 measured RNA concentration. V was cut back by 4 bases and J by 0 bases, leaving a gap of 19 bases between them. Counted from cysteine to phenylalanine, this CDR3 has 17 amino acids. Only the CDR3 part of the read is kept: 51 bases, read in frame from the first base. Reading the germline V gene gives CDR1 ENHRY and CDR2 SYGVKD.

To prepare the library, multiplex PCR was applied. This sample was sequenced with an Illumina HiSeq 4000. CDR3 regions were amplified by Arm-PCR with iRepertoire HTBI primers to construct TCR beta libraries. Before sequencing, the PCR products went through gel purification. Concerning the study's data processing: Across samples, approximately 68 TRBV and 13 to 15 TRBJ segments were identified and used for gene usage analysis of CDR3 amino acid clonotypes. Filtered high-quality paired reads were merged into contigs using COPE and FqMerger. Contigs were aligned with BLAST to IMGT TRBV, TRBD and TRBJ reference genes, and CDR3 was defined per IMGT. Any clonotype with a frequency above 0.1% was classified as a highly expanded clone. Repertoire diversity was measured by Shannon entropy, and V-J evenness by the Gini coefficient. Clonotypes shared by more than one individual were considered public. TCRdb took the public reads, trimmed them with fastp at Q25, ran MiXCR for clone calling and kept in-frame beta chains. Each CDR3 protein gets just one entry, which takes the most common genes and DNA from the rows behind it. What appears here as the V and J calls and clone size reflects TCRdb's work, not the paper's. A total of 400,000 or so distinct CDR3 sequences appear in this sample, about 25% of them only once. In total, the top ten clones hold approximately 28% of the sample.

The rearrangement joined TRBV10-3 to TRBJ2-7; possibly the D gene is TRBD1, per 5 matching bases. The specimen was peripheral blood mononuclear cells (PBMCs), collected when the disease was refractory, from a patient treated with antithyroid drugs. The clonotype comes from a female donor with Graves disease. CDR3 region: CAISAGRTGIPSYEQYF. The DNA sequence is TGTGCCATCAGTGCCGGTCGAACAGGTATCCCCTCCTACGAGCAGTACTTC.